The clone carrying this TCR beta chain was detected only a few times. What it recognizes is unknown. This entry belongs to a study of cytomegalovirus exposure and HLA in healthy donors. Study-wide results and caveats: What was likely a sequencing artifact was a cluster of highly shared sequence variants. Being productive about 87% or about 30% of the time was typical of most TCR beta V segments in an earlier analysis.

It was with 60 Vbeta and 13 Jbeta primers that the PCR ran. Study processing details: Later, 80 million or so unique TCR beta chains were counted in an analysis, and some 10 million of them were shared. Only in-frame clones appear in the TCRdb table, and some are missing; sequencing was by immunoSEQ multiplex PCR. Clonal size and the V and J genes are those of that table, whereas D and trimming came from the DNA. The sample yields fewer than 200,000 clones, approximately 81% seen once. Between the trimmed V and J ends, which lost 5 bases and 2 bases, there was a span of 13 bases. CDR3 length: 15 residues. Germline CDR1 SEHNR, CDR2 FQNEAQ (reference sequence).

The receptor was isolated from a man aged 18 to 29 in good health and CMV-seropositive. This rearrangement joins TRBV7-9 to TRBJ2-1; a possible D gene is TRBD2 (5 bases). What was sequenced was PBMCs. CDR3 in DNA: TGTGCCAGCAGCCACCGGTCGGAGGCCTACAATGAGCAGTTCTTC. Residues: CASSHRSEAYNEQFF.